The 10 T cell receptor beta chains listed next were all sequenced from one sample in a study of T-cell memory formation after mild COVID-19. TCRdb re-called the 5' RACE reads with MiXCR, one entry per CDR3 protein. The sample records 300,000 to 400,000 distinct CDR3 sequences, over 10% being singletons. The specimen was PBMCs or a T cell subset sorted from them (not recorded which). Receptors were obtained from a man aged 18 to 29 who had mild COVID-19 (a few samples of this study predate the infection). Cell type and time point are not known.

This clonotype was detected only a few times. The J gene is TRBJ2-2, the V gene TRBV12-3 or TRBV12-4; D is uncertain. V dropped 5 bases and J dropped 0 bases, with 7 bases sitting between them. CDR3 size: 14 residues. This chain's CDR3 is CASSGPTNTGELFF. The CDR3 nucleotides are TGTGCCAGCAGTGGGCCGACGAACACCGGGGAGCTGTTTTTT.

This clonotype was found a few times. The chain employs TRBV11-3 and TRBJ2-1; no definite D call. The germline CDR1 and CDR2 sequences are SGHNT and YENEEA. The V end lost 4 bases, the J end lost 0 bases, and 13 bases lay between the germline ends. CDR3 size: 16 residues. CDR3 loop: CASSSNLADSYNEQFF. The CDR3 DNA follows: TGTGCCAGCAGCTCAAATCTGGCAGACTCCTACAATGAGCAGTTCTTC.

This chain connects TRBV12-3 or TRBV12-4 to TRBJ1-2, with 7 bases lining up with TRBD1. The CDR3 has 14 amino acids. The V gene end was trimmed by 6 bases and the J gene end by 2 bases; junction bases not matched to a gene: 6. The CDR3 DNA reads TGTGCCAGCAGGGGACAGACTTCGAACTATGGCTACACCTTC. Protein sequence: CASRGQTSNYGYTF.

The V and J genes are TRBV5-6 and TRBJ1-4, with D uncertain. This CDR3 has 16 amino acids. The V gene's germline CDR1 is SGHDT and CDR2 YYEEEE. V was pared by 0 bases and J by 7 bases, with 16 bases between. The CDR3 DNA sequence: TGTGCCAGCAGCTTGGGTCTGGGTCGACGTGGTGAAAAACTGTTTTTT. This translates into CASSLGLGRRGEKLFF.

This sequence joins TRBV10-3 and TRBJ1-6; 11 nucleotides line up with TRBD1. The germline gives CDR1 ENHRY, CDR2 SYGVKD. V was clipped by 5 bases and J by 6 bases; unmatched bases: 6. The CDR3 runs to 16 residues. In DNA form, the CDR3 reads TGTGCCATCAGTACCGGGACAGGGGGAACTAATTCACCCCTCCACTTT. Its translation: CAISTGTGGTNSPLHF.

The V call is TRBV5-4, the J call TRBJ1-2; D uncertain. The CDR3 is 14 residues long. Trimming shortened V by 2 bases and J by 4 bases, and 12 bases separated the two germline ends. CDR1 and CDR2 (germline): SGHNT, YYREEE (reference sequence). CDR3 amino acids: CASSFPGMAYGYTF. In DNA, the CDR3 is TGTGCCAGCAGCTTCCCGGGGATGGCCTATGGCTACACCTTC.

This chain joins TRBV7-6 and TRBJ2-7, with 9 bases lining up with TRBD1. CDR3 length: 15 residues. J lost 2 bases, V lost 3 bases, and 5 bases had no gene match. CDR1 and CDR2 (germline): SGHVS, FNYEAQ. As DNA, the CDR3 is TGTGCCAGCAGCTTGGGACAGGGTATTCCCTACGAGCAGTACTTC. Translation: CASSLGQGIPYEQYF.

The chain carries TRBV13 and TRBJ2-1; 12 bases align to TRBD2. The CDR3 loop spans 16 amino acids. Trimming cost V 4 bases and J 6 bases; bases outside gene matches: 7. The germline gives CDR1 PRHDT, CDR2 FYEKMQ (reference sequence). Here the CDR3 reads CASSSGLAGPRNEQFF. As DNA, the CDR3 is TGTGCCAGCAGCTCCGGACTAGCGGGGCCGCGCAATGAGCAGTTCTTC.

This clonotype was seen a handful of times. The J gene is TRBJ1-2, the V gene TRBV5-1; D is perhaps TRBD1 (6 bases). The CDR3 length is 15 residues. Germline values: CDR1 SGHRS, CDR2 YFSETQ. The V end lost 3 bases, the J end lost 0 bases, and 12 bases lay between the germline ends. The CDR3 loop reads CASSWNRDSNYGYTF. The DNA for the CDR3 is TGCGCCAGCAGCTGGAACAGGGACTCTAACTATGGCTACACCTTC.

This clonotype was counted a few times. This chain connects TRBV5-1 to TRBJ2-3; D possibly corresponds to TRBD2 (5 bases). The ends were cut back, 4 bases at V and 0 bases at J, with 12 bases in the middle. This CDR3 has 15 amino acids. CDR1 is SGHRS, CDR2 YFSETQ, per germline. CDR3 coding DNA: TGCGCCAGCAGCCGGACCGCGGGTAGCACAGATACGCAGTATTTT. This gives the protein CASSRTAGSTDTQYF.